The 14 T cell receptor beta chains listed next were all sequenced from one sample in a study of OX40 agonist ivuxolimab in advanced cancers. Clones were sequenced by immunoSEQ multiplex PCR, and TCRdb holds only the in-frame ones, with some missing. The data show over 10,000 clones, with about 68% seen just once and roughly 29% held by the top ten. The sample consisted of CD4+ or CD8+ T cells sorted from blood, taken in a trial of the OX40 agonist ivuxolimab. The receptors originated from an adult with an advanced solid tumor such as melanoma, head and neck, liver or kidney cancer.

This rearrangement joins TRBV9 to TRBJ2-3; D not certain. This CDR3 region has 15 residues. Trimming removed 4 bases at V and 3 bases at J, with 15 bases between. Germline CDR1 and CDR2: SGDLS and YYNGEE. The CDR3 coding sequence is TGTGCCAGCAGCCTGCCCGACACTGGGACAGATACGCAGTATTTT. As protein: CASSLPDTGTDTQYF.

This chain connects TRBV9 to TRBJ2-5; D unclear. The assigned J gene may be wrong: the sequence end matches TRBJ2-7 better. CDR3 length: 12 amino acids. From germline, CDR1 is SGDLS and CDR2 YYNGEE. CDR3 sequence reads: CASSDLFDEQYF. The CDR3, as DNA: TGTGCCAGCAGCGATCTTTTCGACGAGCAGTACTTC.

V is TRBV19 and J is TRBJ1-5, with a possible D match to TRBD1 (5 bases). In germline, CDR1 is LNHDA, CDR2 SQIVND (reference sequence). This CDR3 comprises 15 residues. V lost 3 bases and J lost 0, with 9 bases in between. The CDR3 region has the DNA TGTGCCAGTAGTATGGGGCGGGGTAGCAATCAGCCCCAGCATTTT. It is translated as CASSMGRGSNQPQHF. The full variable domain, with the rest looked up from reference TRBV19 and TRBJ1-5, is DGGITQSPKYLFRKEGQNVTLSCEQNLNHDAMYWYRQDPGQGLRLIYYSQIVNDFQKGDIAEGYSVSREKKESFPLTVTSAQKNPTAFYLCASSMGRGSNQPQHFGDGTRLSIL.

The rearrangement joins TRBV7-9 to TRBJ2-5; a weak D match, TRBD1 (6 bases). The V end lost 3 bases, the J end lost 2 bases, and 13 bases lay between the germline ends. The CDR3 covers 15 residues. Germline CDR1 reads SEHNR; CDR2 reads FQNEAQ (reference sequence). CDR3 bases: TGTGCCAGCAGCTTGCCGGGACACCAACAAGAGACCCAGTACTTC. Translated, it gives CASSLPGHQQETQYF.

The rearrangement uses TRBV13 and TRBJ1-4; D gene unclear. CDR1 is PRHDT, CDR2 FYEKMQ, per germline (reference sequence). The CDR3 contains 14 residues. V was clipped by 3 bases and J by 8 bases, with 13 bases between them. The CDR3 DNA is TGTGCCAGCAGCTTTGATACCGCGACGGAAAAACTGTTTTTT. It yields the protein CASSFDTATEKLFF.

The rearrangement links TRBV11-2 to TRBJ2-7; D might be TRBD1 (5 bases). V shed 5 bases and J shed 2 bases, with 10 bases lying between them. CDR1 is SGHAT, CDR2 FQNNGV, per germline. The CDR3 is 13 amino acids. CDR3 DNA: TGTGCCAGCAGCGCGGACATTACCTACGAGCAGTACTTC. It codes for CASSADITYEQYF.

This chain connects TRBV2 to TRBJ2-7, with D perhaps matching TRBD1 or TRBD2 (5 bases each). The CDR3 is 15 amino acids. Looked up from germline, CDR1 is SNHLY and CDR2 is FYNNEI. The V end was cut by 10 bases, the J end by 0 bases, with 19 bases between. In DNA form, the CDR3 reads TGTGCCATCCTTCTCCGGGACGGACCCTCCTACGAGCAGTACTTC. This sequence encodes CAILLRDGPSYEQYF.

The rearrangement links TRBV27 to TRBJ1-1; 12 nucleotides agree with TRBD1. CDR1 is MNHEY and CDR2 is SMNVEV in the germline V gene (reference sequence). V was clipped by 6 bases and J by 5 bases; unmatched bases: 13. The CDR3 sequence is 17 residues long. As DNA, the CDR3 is TGTGCCAGCAGACCGACCGGGACAGGGGGCGGGAAGACTGAAGCTTTCTTT. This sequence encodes CASRPTGTGGGKTEAFF.

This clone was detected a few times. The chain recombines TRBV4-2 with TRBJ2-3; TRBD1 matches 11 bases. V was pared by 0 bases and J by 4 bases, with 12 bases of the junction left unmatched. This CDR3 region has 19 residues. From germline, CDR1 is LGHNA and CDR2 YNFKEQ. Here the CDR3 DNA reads TGTGCCAGCAGCCAAGACTTATCTAGGGGACAGGGGGGTCCAGATACGCAGTATTTT. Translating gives CASSQDLSRGQGGPDTQYF.

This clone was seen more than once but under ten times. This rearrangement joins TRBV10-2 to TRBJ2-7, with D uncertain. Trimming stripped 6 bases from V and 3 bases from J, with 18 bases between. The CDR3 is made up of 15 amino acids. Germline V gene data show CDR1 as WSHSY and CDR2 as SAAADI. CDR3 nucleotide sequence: TGCGCCAGCAGAAGCGCGCCTGTGGGTATCTACGAGCAGTACTTC. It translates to CASRSAPVGIYEQYF.

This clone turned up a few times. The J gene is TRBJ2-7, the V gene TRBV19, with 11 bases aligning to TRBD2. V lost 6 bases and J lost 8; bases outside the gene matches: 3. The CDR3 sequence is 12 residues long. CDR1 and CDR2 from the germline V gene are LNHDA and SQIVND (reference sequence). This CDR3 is CASRLAGEKQYF. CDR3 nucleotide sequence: TGTGCCAGTAGACTAGCGGGGGAAAAGCAGTACTTC.

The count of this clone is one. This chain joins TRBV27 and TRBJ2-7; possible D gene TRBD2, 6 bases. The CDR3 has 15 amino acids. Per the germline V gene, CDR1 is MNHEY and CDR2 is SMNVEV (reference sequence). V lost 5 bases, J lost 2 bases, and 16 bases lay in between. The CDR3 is CASSPLETSPYEQYF. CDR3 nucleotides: TGTGCCAGCAGTCCCCTCGAGACTAGTCCCTACGAGCAGTACTTC.

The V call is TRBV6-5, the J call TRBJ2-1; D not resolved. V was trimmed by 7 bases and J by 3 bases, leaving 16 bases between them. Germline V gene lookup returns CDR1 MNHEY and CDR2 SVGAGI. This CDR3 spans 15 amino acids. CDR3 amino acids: CASNTEPGNYNEQFF. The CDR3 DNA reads TGTGCCAGCAACACGGAGCCGGGTAACTACAATGAGCAGTTCTTC.

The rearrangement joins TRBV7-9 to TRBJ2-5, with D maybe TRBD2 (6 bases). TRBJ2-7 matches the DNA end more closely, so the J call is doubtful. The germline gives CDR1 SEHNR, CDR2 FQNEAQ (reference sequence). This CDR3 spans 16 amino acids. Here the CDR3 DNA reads TGTGCCAGCAGCTTAGTAGGCGGGACGGCCGCCTACGAGCAGTACTTC. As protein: CASSLVGGTAAYEQYF.